This T cell receptor beta chain was captured in a study of blood T cell repertoires in COVID-19. In the study overall: Samples representing acute and convalescent COVID-19 were sourced from the United States, Italy and Spain.

Recruited during active infection, patients (from Seattle) were subsequently followed longitudinally. Measured with immunoSEQ multiplex PCR; TCRdb has only the in-frame clones, and not every one. Of approximately 250,000 clones listed, more than 70% were seen once; the top ten hold 5.5% to 6.5%. Germline assignment: CDR1 SGHDT and CDR2 YYEEEE. There are 15 residues in the CDR3. Trimming pared 0 bases from V and 5 bases from J, leaving 9 bases between. The V and J genes are TRBV5-6 and TRBJ1-6, with D possibly being TRBD1 (5 bases). The clonotype originates from a woman of 80 years or more with COVID-19, enrolled during active disease. Sequencing input: peripheral blood. CDR3 in DNA: TGTGCCAGCAGCTTGGTAGGGGCAGATAATTCACCCCTCCACTTT. This encodes CASSLVGADNSPLHF.